This TCR beta chain was identified in a study of blood T cell repertoires in COVID-19. Study-wide context: Italy, Spain and the United States were the sources of the convalescent and acute COVID-19 samples. From T cells, B-cell-depleted T cells, or PBMCs came the material, which was cDNA or gDNA.

Cohorts were based on clinical histories the participants reported. V gave up 4 bases and J gave up 7 bases, with 7 bases separating them. This CDR3 has 12 residues. Germline V gene data show CDR1 as KGHDR and CDR2 as SFDVKD. The assay was immunoSEQ multiplex PCR, and TCRdb's table has in-frame clones only and misses some. This table holds approximately 190,000 clones, about 80% found once. The rearrangement uses TRBV24-1 and TRBJ1-3; D ambiguous. The TCR was taken from a woman aged 55-70 years with acute COVID-19. The specimen was PBMCs or T cells enriched from blood (not recorded which). The CDR3: CATSDGVNTIYF. CDR3 DNA: TGTGCCACCAGTGACGGGGTTAACACCATATATTTT.